Reported below is one T cell receptor beta chain. Generated by immunoSEQ multiplex PCR, the TCRdb table keeps only in-frame clones and is missing some. Of 28,000 or so clones listed, under 95% are singletons. The sample originates from a study of T cell changes during pregnancy in multiple sclerosis. This CDR3 contains 14 residues. Germline V gives CDR1 SGHRS, CDR2 YFSETQ. V shed 7 bases and J shed 1 base, with 14 bases lying between them. The source is a female donor with multiple sclerosis, enrolled in a pregnancy study. The input for sequencing was CD8+ T cells from peripheral blood mononuclear cells, taken before pregnancy. The chain has TRBV5-1 and TRBJ1-1, with no clear D. The CDR3, as DNA: TGCGCCAGCCGGGGAATATCAGGGAACACTGAAGCTTTCTTT. Translation gives CASRGISGNTEAFF.